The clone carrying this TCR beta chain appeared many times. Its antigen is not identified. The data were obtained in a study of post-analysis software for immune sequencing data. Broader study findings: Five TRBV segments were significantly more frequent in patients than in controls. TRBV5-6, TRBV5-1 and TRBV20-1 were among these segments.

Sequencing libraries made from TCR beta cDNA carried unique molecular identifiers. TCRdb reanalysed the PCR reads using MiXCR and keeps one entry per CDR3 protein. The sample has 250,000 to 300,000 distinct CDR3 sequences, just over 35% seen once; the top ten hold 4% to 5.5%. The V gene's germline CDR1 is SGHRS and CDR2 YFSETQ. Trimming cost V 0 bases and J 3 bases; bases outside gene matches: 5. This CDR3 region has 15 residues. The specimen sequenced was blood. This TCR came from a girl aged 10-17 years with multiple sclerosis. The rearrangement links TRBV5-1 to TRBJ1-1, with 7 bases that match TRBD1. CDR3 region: CASSLDRGSDTEAFF. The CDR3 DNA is TGCGCCAGCAGCTTGGACAGGGGATCGGACACTGAAGCTTTCTTT.